This TCR beta chain was recovered during a study of shared clonotypes between healthy human individuals. CDR3 length: 15 residues. Germline V gene sequence: CDR1 SGHNT, CDR2 YYREEE (reference sequence). V shed 5 bases, J shed 1 base, and the junction held 3 bases outside the gene matches. Sequencing used immunoSEQ multiplex PCR; TCRdb keeps in-frame clones, though not all of them. The sample shows around 2.1 million clones, under 97% of them seen only once. HIV-negative, healthy adults without recent acute infections or vaccinations were the donors. The donor cohort consisted entirely of Caucasian adults residing in Nashville, Tennessee.

This sequence joins TRBV5-4 and TRBJ2-5; 12 bases agree with TRBD2. Specimen: naive CD4+ T cells sorted from blood. The subset was: CD45RA+ positively selected. This sequence was found in a man between 18 and 35 years old in good health. The CDR3 loop is CASRTLAGGQETQYF. The CDR3 bases are TGTGCCAGCAGAACACTAGCGGGGGGCCAAGAGACCCAGTACTTC.